These T cell receptor beta chains were read from a single sample in a study of T cell responses to AZD1222 COVID-19 vaccine. Clones were sequenced by immunoSEQ multiplex PCR, and TCRdb holds only the in-frame ones, with some missing. The sample has about 97,000 clones; roughly 88% are singletons. The source material was peripheral blood, sampled on day 0 of AZD1222 vaccination. The receptors stem from an adult in good health. CDR3s leave out the opening cysteine and the closing phenylalanine or tryptophan.

V gene: TRBV19; J gene: TRBJ1-1; CDR3 protein: ASSIVTDQLNTEAF
V gene: TRBV6-5; J gene: TRBJ1-1; CDR3 protein: ASSKNRDGDTEAF
V gene: TRBV2; J gene: TRBJ2-5; CDR3 protein: ASSESRGKETQY
V gene: TRBV30; J gene: TRBJ1-3; CDR3 protein: AWSKTRFSGNTIY
V gene: TRBV7-9; J gene: TRBJ1-1; CDR3 protein: ASSLEGENTEAF
V gene: TRBV15; J gene: TRBJ1-1; CDR3 protein: ATSGGQGYERSEAF
V gene: TRBV24-1; J gene: TRBJ2-2; CDR3 protein: ATSDLLGTGELF
V gene: TRBV7-6; J gene: TRBJ2-2; CDR3 protein: ASSLGSGGAGELF
V gene: TRBV11-3; J gene: TRBJ1-1; CDR3 protein: ASSPSGSYTEAF
V gene: TRBV5-1; J gene: TRBJ2-1; CDR3 protein: ASSPTSSYNEQF
V gene: TRBV25-1; J gene: TRBJ2-3; CDR3 protein: ASSEYSLTDTQY
V gene: TRBV7-9; J gene: TRBJ1-5; CDR3 protein: ASSHASNQPQH
V gene: TRBV2; J gene: TRBJ1-1; CDR3 protein: ASSKGQGGTEAF
V gene: TRBV10-3; J gene: TRBJ2-7; CDR3 protein: AIRRASDEHEQY
V gene: TRBV5-1; J gene: TRBJ1-5; CDR3 protein: ASSLVGGSGQPQH
V gene: TRBV18; J gene: TRBJ1-6; CDR3 protein: ASSPLQGGNSPLH
V gene: TRBV5-1; J gene: TRBJ1-2; CDR3 protein: ASSSYRGGGLGYT
V gene: TRBV4-1; J gene: TRBJ1-1; CDR3 protein: ASSQGDRSTEAF
V gene: TRBV30; J gene: TRBJ1-6; CDR3 protein: AWSFGRDSPLH
V gene: TRBV5-4; J gene: TRBJ1-1; CDR3 protein: ASSQGHNTEAF
V gene: TRBV19; J gene: TRBJ1-2; CDR3 protein: ASRRDRSNYGYT
V gene: TRBV30; J gene: TRBJ1-6; CDR3 protein: AWSGPDPAPLH
V gene: TRBV7-3; J gene: TRBJ2-2; CDR3 protein: ASSLGRVGGELF
V gene: TRBV11-2; J gene: TRBJ2-7; CDR3 protein: ASSLTSGGLNYEQY
V gene: TRBV6-5; J gene: TRBJ1-5; CDR3 protein: ASSYLGRDPKWH
V gene: TRBV5-1; J gene: TRBJ1-4; CDR3 protein: ASSRGQGNEKLF
V gene: TRBV27; J gene: TRBJ1-2; CDR3 protein: ASAMGTELWSYT
V gene: TRBV11-2; J gene: TRBJ1-1; CDR3 protein: ASSSAQGDTEAF
V gene: TRBV29-1; J gene: TRBJ2-1; CDR3 protein: SVFQRGLYNEQF
V gene: TRBV27; J gene: TRBJ1-4; CDR3 protein: ASSSPIPGEKLF
V gene: TRBV7-6; J gene: TRBJ2-5; CDR3 protein: ASSLVVAGSQETQY
V gene: TRBV2; J gene: TRBJ2-2; CDR3 protein: ASSVRGNTGELF
V gene: TRBV6-6; J gene: TRBJ2-1; CDR3 protein: ASSYSGPTDEQF
V gene: TRBV13; J gene: TRBJ1-2; CDR3 protein: ASGSLGGDYGYT
V gene: TRBV7-2; J gene: TRBJ2-5; CDR3 protein: ASSLGLAGGQETQY
V gene: TRBV27; J gene: TRBJ1-5; CDR3 protein: ASSSTGGLNQPQH
V gene: TRBV4-3; J gene: TRBJ1-5; CDR3 protein: ASSQGAVRNQPQH
V gene: TRBV3-1/TRBV3-2; J gene: TRBJ1-2; CDR3 protein: ASSTVALAGTRGYT
V gene: TRBV9; J gene: TRBJ2-3; CDR3 protein: ASSELRLAGNTDTQY
V gene: TRBV28; J gene: TRBJ1-2; CDR3 protein: ASRFGGQVGYT
V gene: TRBV15; J gene: TRBJ2-2; CDR3 protein: ATGARANTGELF
V gene: TRBV5-6; J gene: TRBJ2-7; CDR3 protein: ASGHYSDEQY
V gene: TRBV18; J gene: TRBJ1-5; CDR3 protein: ASSPGQNSNQPQH
V gene: TRBV29-1; J gene: TRBJ1-5; CDR3 protein: SVGFWEH
V gene: TRBV19; J gene: TRBJ2-3; CDR3 protein: ASSPTSSTDTQY
V gene: TRBV7-9; J gene: TRBJ1-2; CDR3 protein: ASSLDYRESVYGYT
V gene: TRBV28; J gene: TRBJ1-2; CDR3 protein: ASSLPLLRQSGYT
V gene: TRBV27; J gene: TRBJ2-1; CDR3 protein: ASSLGRSKQF
V gene: TRBV9; J gene: TRBJ1-5; CDR3 protein: ASSPGAASNQPQH
V gene: TRBV5-1; J gene: TRBJ1-5; CDR3 protein: ASSFIPGADQPQH
V gene: TRBV7-2; J gene: TRBJ2-2; CDR3 protein: ASSSGATYTGELF